Sequencing of this T cell receptor (beta chain) was carried out in a study of blood T cells in healthy people across ages. Then a second PCR, running roughly 7 to 12 cycles, was carried out with a sample-barcoded 5' primer and a J-beta primer mix. One entry per CDR3 protein results from TCRdb running MiXCR on the 5' RACE reads. The data hold some 1.4 million distinct CDR3 sequences, with roughly 40% observed a single time. This clonotype was counted a few times. The CDR3 has 15 amino acids. Per the germline V gene, CDR1 is SQVTM and CDR2 is ANQGSEA. The trim removed 0 bases at V and 7 bases at J, leaving 7 bases unmatched.

The sample taken for sequencing was blood. This clonotype was sampled from a young woman in good health. The gene calls are TRBV29-1 and TRBJ2-3, with 10 bases fitting TRBD2. CDR3 nucleotide sequence: TGCAGCGTTGAAGAGGGTAGCGGGGGGACTTATACGCAGTATTTT. This sequence encodes CSVEEGSGGTYTQYF.